The source of this T cell receptor (beta chain) is a study of blood T cell repertoires in COVID-19. In germline, CDR1 is MGHRA, CDR2 YSYEKL. This CDR3 contains 19 residues. After removal of 0 bases from V and 1 base from J, the junction contained 10 bases not matched to a gene. The protocol was immunoSEQ multiplex PCR, while the TCRdb copy is restricted to in-frame clones and leaves out a portion. The sample carries around 130,000 clones, more than 85% recorded once. Source material: peripheral blood. V usage is TRBV4-1 and J usage is TRBJ2-1; TRBD2 agrees at 9 bases. This receptor was taken from a man aged 45-65 years with active or convalescent COVID-19. The CDR3 here is CASSQDEDSGRSSYNEQFF. In nucleotides, the CDR3 is TGCGCCAGCAGCCAAGATGAGGATAGCGGGAGAAGTTCCTACAATGAGCAGTTCTTC.